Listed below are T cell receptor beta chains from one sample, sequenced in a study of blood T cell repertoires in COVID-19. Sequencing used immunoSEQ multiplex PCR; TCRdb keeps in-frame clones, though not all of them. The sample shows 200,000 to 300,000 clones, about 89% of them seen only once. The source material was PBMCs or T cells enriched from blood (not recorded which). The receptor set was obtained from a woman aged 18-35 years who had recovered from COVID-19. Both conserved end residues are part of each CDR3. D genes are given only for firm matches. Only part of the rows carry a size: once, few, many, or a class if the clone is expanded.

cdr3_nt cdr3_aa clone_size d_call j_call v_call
TGTGCCAGCAGTTGGGACAGGGGCAATGAGCAGTTCTTC CASSWDRGNEQFF few TRBD1 TRBJ2-1 TRBV27
TGTGCCAGCAGCCAACCTGGACAGGCCCAGTCTACCCAGTACTTC CASSQPGQAQSTQYF NA TRBD1 TRBJ2-5 TRBV3-1/TRBV3-2
TGTGCCAGCAGTCCTCGAGGCTACGAGCAGTACTTC CASSPRGYEQYF NA NA TRBJ2-7 TRBV12-3/TRBV12-4
TGCGCCAGCAGCTTGTCTCCGGTGAACACTGAAGCTTTCTTT CASSLSPVNTEAFF NA NA TRBJ1-1 TRBV5-1
TGTGCCAGCAGTCAAAGGAGGGCGGGAAACTATGGCTACACCTTC CASSQRRAGNYGYTF NA NA TRBJ1-2 TRBV21-1
TGTGCCAGCTCACCACGTCGAGCGGGGGGCATCCCAGAGACCCAGTACTTC CASSPRRAGGIPETQYF NA TRBD2 TRBJ2-5 TRBV18
TGTGCCTGGAGTAGGGGGGGAGCAGGGGCCAACGTCCTGACTTTC CAWSRGGAGANVLTF NA NA TRBJ2-6 TRBV30
TGCGCCAGCAGCTTGGGATCCTCAGCGGGAGGGGCCTACGAGCAGTACTTC CASSLGSSAGGAYEQYF NA TRBD2 TRBJ2-7 TRBV5-1
TGTGCCAGTAGTATTCGGCGGGGGGTCCAAGAGACCCAGTACTTC CASSIRRGVQETQYF NA TRBD2 TRBJ2-5 TRBV19
TGTGCCAGCCGCCGGGACACGTACACCGGGGAGCTGTTTTTT CASRRDTYTGELFF NA NA TRBJ2-2 TRBV2
TGTGCCTGGAGGTCTAAATATATAATAACAGAGAACACTGAAGCTTTCTTT CAWRSKYIITENTEAFF NA NA TRBJ1-1 TRBV30
TGTGCCAGCAGTGAATGGGGCGGGGGGCACAATGAGCAGTTCTTC CASSEWGGGHNEQFF NA TRBD2 TRBJ2-1 TRBV2
TGCAGCGTTGGACTGACTGAGAACACTGAAGCTTTCTTT CSVGLTENTEAFF NA NA TRBJ1-1 TRBV29-1
TGTGCCAGCAGCCGGAGGACTAGAAGCACAGATACGCAGTATTTT CASSRRTRSTDTQYF NA TRBD2 TRBJ2-3 TRBV7-6
TGTGCCAGCAGCTTCTTGGGGGAGCGGGCAAATGAGCAGTTCTTC CASSFLGERANEQFF NA NA TRBJ2-1 TRBV7-2